These 6 T cell receptor beta chains share one sample of origin, sequenced in a study of OX40 agonist ivuxolimab in advanced cancers. The table came from immunoSEQ multiplex PCR; TCRdb's copy has only in-frame clones and leaves some out. This table holds roughly 72,000 clones, roughly 80% found once. Sequencing used CD4+ or CD8+ T cells sorted from blood, obtained in a trial of the OX40 agonist ivuxolimab. The receptor set was obtained from an adult with an advanced solid tumor such as melanoma, head and neck, liver or kidney cancer.

This rearrangement joins TRBV6-5 to TRBJ2-2, with 8 bases fitting TRBD1. The V and J ends lost 6 bases and 1 base, in that order; junction bases with no gene match: 1. The CDR3 totals 14 residues. The V gene's germline CDR1 is MNHEY and CDR2 SVGAGI. CDR3 coding DNA: TGTGCCAGCAGCGGACAGGGGAACACCGGGGAGCTGTTTTTT. This gives the protein CASSGQGNTGELFF.

The chain couples TRBV13 to TRBJ1-3; a weak D match, TRBD1 (5 bases). V was cut by 4 bases and J by 0 bases, with 10 bases left in between. Germline V gives CDR1 PRHDT, CDR2 FYEKMQ (reference sequence). This CDR3 is built from 15 residues. CDR3 protein: CASSSRQTSGNTIYF. CDR3 coding DNA: TGTGCCAGCAGCTCCAGACAGACCTCTGGAAACACCATATATTTT. The whole variable domain, filled in from reference TRBV13 and TRBJ1-3, reads AAGVIQSPRHLIKEKRETATLKCYPIPRHDTVYWYQQGPGQDPQFLISFYEKMQSDKGSIPDRFSAQQFSDYHSELNMSSLELGDSALYFCASSSRQTSGNTIYFGEGSWLTVV.

The rearrangement joins TRBV2 to TRBJ2-1, with D unclear. The CDR3 totals 14 residues. V was pared by 2 bases and J by 10 bases, with 15 bases between. The V gene's germline CDR1 is SNHLY and CDR2 FYNNEI. The CDR3 reads CASSELPPPPEQFF. As DNA, the CDR3 is TGTGCCAGCAGTGAACTACCCCCCCCGCCCGAGCAGTTCTTC.

The genes are TRBV28 and TRBJ2-3, with D unclear. Germline lookup yields CDR1 MDHEN and CDR2 SYDVKM. V was cut by 6 bases and J by 3 bases, with 13 bases left in between. The CDR3 length is 14 residues. The CDR3 sequence is CASSLVRVTDTQYF. In DNA, the CDR3 is TGTGCCAGCAGCTTAGTAAGGGTGACAGATACGCAGTATTTT. Combining the CDR3 with reference TRBV28 and TRBJ2-3 gives the whole variable domain DVKVTQSSRYLVKRTGEKVFLECVQDMDHENMFWYRQDPGLGLRLIYFSYDVKMKEKGDIPEGYSVSREKKERFSLILESASTNQTSMYLCASSLVRVTDTQYFGPGTRLTVL.

The CDR3 region has the DNA TGTGCCTGGGTCCGGGACACGAACACTGAAGCTTTCTTT. This gives the protein CAWVRDTNTEAFF. V is TRBV30 and J is TRBJ1-1; possible D gene TRBD1, 6 bases. Germline V lookup: CDR1 GTSNPN, CDR2 SVGIG (reference sequence). The V gene lost 5 bases and the J gene lost 1 base, with 11 bases spanning the gap. This CDR3 spans 13 amino acids.

The J gene is TRBJ1-1, the V gene TRBV5-1; D is uncertain. CDR3 size: 13 residues. With 3 bases removed from V and 2 bases from J, the gap between germline ends came to 8 bases. Germline V gene lookup returns CDR1 SGHRS and CDR2 YFSETQ. CDR3 DNA sequence: TGCGCCAGCAGCTGGACGGCTAACACTGAAGCTTTCTTT. It is translated as CASSWTANTEAFF.